This T cell receptor beta chain is drawn from a study of blood T cell repertoires in COVID-19. The wider study: Researchers got acute and convalescent COVID-19 samples from the United States, Italy and Spain. From T cells, B-cell-depleted T cells, or PBMCs came the material, which was cDNA or gDNA.

Original analysis: Reference gene primer amplification gave nucleated cell count estimates. The data were produced by immunoSEQ multiplex PCR, yet TCRdb's version contains in-frame clones alone and is incomplete. That table gives V, J and clone size, and the DNA gave D and trimming. The data show some 47,000 clones, with 86% seen just once and approximately 2.1% held by the top ten. From germline, CDR1 is MDHEN and CDR2 SYDVKM. Unmatched junction bases numbered 3, after V lost 3 bases and J lost 4 bases. The CDR3 spans 15 residues. The sequence was obtained from a woman aged 60-75 years with acute or convalescent COVID-19. The specimen was peripheral blood. The chain couples TRBV28 to TRBJ2-2; TRBD1 matches 9 bases. CDR3 region: CASSFGDRATGELFF. CDR3 in DNA: TGTGCCAGCAGTTTCGGGGACAGGGCCACCGGGGAGCTGTTTTTT.